This TCR beta chain was retrieved from a study of T-cell reconstitution after alpha-beta-depleted transplantation in children (dated by TCRdb to 2016 to 2017). In terms of the full investigation: Using TCR repertoire profiling, the study quantitatively followed how T-cell immune reconstitution unfolded in children after TCRalphabeta/CD19-depleted allogeneic hematopoietic cell transplantation.

Ten or more counts support this clonotype. Its antigen remains unidentified. Base qualities are missing; no much larger clone stands one base away. V trim: 6 bases; J trim: 4 bases; unmatched bases: 9. The CDR3 contains 15 residues, cysteine and phenylalanine counted. Kept here is only the CDR3 DNA, which spans 45 bases and is read in frame from base 1. Receptors were amplified or captured by PCR. Sequencer: Illumina HiSeq 2500. TCR libraries were prepared with molecular barcoding, using unique molecular identifiers to normalize TCRbeta repertoire quantification. The public reads were reanalyzed by TCRdb: fastp trimming at Q25, MiXCR alignment, in-frame beta chains only. Rows are unified per CDR3 protein, each entry keeping the most common DNA and genes. The sample table holds around 400,000 distinct CDR3 sequences, of which roughly 20% were seen once. The ten largest clones add up to approximately 3.8% of the sample.

This chain joins TRBV12-3 or TRBV12-4 to TRBJ2-7, with 10 bases in between that match TRBD2. This material consisted of PBMCs from the stem cell graft donor, taken from the stem cell graft. This sequence was found in a human donor who donated a stem cell graft to a child with acute myeloid leukemia. The CDR3 region reads CASSPLAGGSYEQYF. The nucleotide sequence is given as TGTGCCAGCAGCCCCTTAGCGGGAGGATCGTACGAGCAGTACTTC.